This TCR beta chain was recorded in a study of blood T cell repertoires in COVID-19. Overall study context: From T cells, B-cell-depleted T cells, or PBMCs came the material, which was cDNA or gDNA.

Assay: immunoSEQ multiplex PCR; the TCRdb copy retains only in-frame clones and omits some. Here the sample spans hundreds of thousands of clones, 87% being singletons. The trim removed 11 bases at V and 3 bases at J, leaving 4 bases unmatched. The CDR3 contains 13 residues. Germline V gene data show CDR1 as ENHRY and CDR2 as SYGVKD. The receptor was isolated from a woman between 18 and 30 years old who had recovered from COVID-19. The rearrangement uses TRBV10-3 and TRBJ2-2; TRBD1 aligns across 9 bases. Sequenced input: peripheral blood. The chain's CDR3 is CALRQGDTGELFF. The DNA for the CDR3 is TGTGCCCTACGACAGGGGGACACCGGGGAGCTGTTTTTT.